One and the same sample provided the 7 T cell receptor beta chains below, sequenced in a study of response to subunit inactivated influenza vaccine (dated by TCRdb to 2016 to 2019). Library preparation used RT-PCR. For sequencing, an Illumina HiSeq 2500 was employed. TCRdb reprocessed the public reads (quality trimming at Q25 with fastp, clone calling with MiXCR) and kept in-frame beta chains. Rows with a matching CDR3 protein are joined into one entry that keeps the most common DNA and genes. This sample is represented by about 170,000 distinct CDR3 sequences; 12% of them were singletons. The ten largest clones represent roughly 29% of the sample. Another study also made use of these data, one on T cells expressing NK-cell markers. Drawing on the second study: The TCR beta cDNA libraries were made using 5'RACE template switching, a step that added both a universal primer site and unique molecular identifiers.

This specimen was CD8+ T cells sorted from PBMCs, taken roughly 13 days after vaccination. The receptors derive from a man over 45 who received an inactivated influenza vaccine. Donor details come from another sample of the same person, matched by shared clones.

This clonotype has a handful of counts. The chain carries TRBV6-1 and TRBJ1-1, with D perhaps matching TRBD1 (5 bases). CDR1 and CDR2 (germline): MNHNS, SASEGT. The CDR3 contains 13 residues. V was pared by 8 bases and J by 0 bases, with 10 bases between. CDR3 sequence (DNA): TGTGCCAGCCGGGGGATCATGAACACTGAAGCTTTCTTT. Protein: CASRGIMNTEAFF.

J is TRBJ2-7 and V is TRBV12-3 or TRBV12-4; D unresolved. CDR3 size: 14 residues. V was shortened by 5 bases and J by 3 bases, with 14 bases between the two germline ends. The CDR3, as DNA: TGTGCCAGCAGTCTCCATCCCGCAAACTACGAGCAGTACTTC. Its translation is CASSLHPANYEQYF.

A few counts support this clonotype. The chain uses TRBV2 and TRBJ2-7; 8 bases match TRBD2. Looked up from germline, CDR1 is SNHLY and CDR2 is FYNNEI. This CDR3 has 13 amino acids. V was pared by 10 bases and J by 0 bases, with 5 bases of the junction left unmatched. CDR3 loop: CATSGGSSYEQYF. The CDR3 bases are TGTGCCACCTCGGGGGGGAGCTCCTACGAGCAGTACTTC.

This clonotype was detected a few times. This chain joins TRBV13 and TRBJ2-4; D ambiguous. This CDR3 region has 14 residues. The V gene's germline CDR1 is PRHDT and CDR2 FYEKMQ (reference sequence). Trimming pared 5 bases from V and 0 bases from J, leaving 8 bases between. CDR3 bases: TGTGCCAGCAGCCCGAATTTAGCCAAAAACATTCAGTACTTC. Translation: CASSPNLAKNIQYF. The complete variable domain, with remaining parts taken from reference TRBV13 and TRBJ2-4, reads AAGVIQSPRHLIKEKRETATLKCYPIPRHDTVYWYQQGPGQDPQFLISFYEKMQSDKGSIPDRFSAQQFSDYHSELNMSSLELGDSALYFCASSPNLAKNIQYFGAGTRLSVL.

In its sample, this clonotype was seen a few times. This rearrangement joins TRBV27 to TRBJ2-7; TRBD2 agrees at 13 bases. Germline values: CDR1 MNHEY, CDR2 SMNVEV (reference sequence). The J segment lost 5 bases and the V segment lost 8 bases, leaving 6 bases of the junction unmatched. This CDR3 is built from 14 residues. CDR3 nucleotide sequence: TGTGCCAGCTCCGGACTAGCGGGAGTACACGAGCAGTACTTC. It codes for CASSGLAGVHEQYF.

The chain joins TRBV6-5 to TRBJ2-1, with 7 bases lining up with TRBD1. From germline, CDR1 is MNHEY and CDR2 SVGAGI. J gave up 2 bases and V 1 base, and 5 bases lay outside the gene matches. There are 16 residues in the CDR3. The CDR3 reads CASSYYRGPPYNEQFF. CDR3 in DNA: TGTGCCAGCAGTTACTATAGGGGGCCCCCCTACAATGAGCAGTTCTTC.

The chain couples TRBV5-1 to TRBJ2-7; D is uncertain. V lost 0 bases, J lost 2 bases, and 9 bases lay in between. Germline CDR1 SGHRS, CDR2 YFSETQ. CDR3 length: 14 amino acids. As DNA, the CDR3 is TGCGCCAGCAGCTTGGGTGACGGAACCTACGAGCAGTACTTC. Its translation: CASSLGDGTYEQYF.